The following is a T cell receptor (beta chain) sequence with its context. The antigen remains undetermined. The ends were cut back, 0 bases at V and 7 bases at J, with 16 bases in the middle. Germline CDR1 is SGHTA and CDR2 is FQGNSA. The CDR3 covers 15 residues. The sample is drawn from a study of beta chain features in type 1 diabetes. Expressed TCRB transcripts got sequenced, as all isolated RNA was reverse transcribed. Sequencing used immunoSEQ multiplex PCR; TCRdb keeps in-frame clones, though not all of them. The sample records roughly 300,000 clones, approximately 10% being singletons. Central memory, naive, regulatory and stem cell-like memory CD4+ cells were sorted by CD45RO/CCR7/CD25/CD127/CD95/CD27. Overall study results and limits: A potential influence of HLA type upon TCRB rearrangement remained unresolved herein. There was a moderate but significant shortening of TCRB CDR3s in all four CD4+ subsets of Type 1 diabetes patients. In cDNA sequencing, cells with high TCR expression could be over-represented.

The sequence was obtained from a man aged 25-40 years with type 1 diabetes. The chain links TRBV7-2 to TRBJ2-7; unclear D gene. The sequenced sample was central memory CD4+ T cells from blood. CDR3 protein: CASSLARTAAREQYF. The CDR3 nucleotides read TGTGCCAGCAGCTTAGCGCGAACAGCTGCAAGGGAGCAGTACTTC.